Following are 31 T cell receptor beta chains from one sample sequenced in a study of shared clonotypes between healthy human individuals. CD8 cells classed as naive were CD45RO-negative and positively selected for CCR7, excluding terminally differentiated effector memory CD45RA+ cells. Assay used: immunoSEQ multiplex PCR; TCRdb lists only in-frame clones, some missing. This table has under 2,000,000 clones, about 95% appearing once. Sequencing was carried out using naive CD8+ T cells sorted from blood. These receptors all come from a man younger than 30 in good health.

V is TRBV7-9 and J is TRBJ2-5, with 9 positions matching TRBD1. Germline V gene sequence: CDR1 SEHNR, CDR2 FQNEAQ (reference sequence). Unmatched junction bases numbered 11, after V lost 4 bases and J lost 5 bases. The CDR3 has 16 amino acids. The CDR3 nucleotides are TGTGCCAGCAGCTACACCCCGGGACAGGGATATGAGACCCAGTACTTC. This translates into CASSYTPGQGYETQYF.

This rearrangement joins TRBV2 to TRBJ1-2; 8 bases agree with TRBD1. The CDR3 contains 16 residues. The V segment lost 5 bases and the J segment 4 bases; nucleotides outside the gene matches: 12. CDR1 SNHLY and CDR2 FYNNEI come from the germline V gene. CDR3 residues: CASSSPRDRMTYGYTF. In DNA, the CDR3 is TGTGCCAGCAGTTCCCCCCGGGACAGGATGACCTATGGCTACACCTTC.

In its sample, this clone was seen once. V gene TRBV19 combines with J gene TRBJ1-5, with TRBD1 identical over 8 bases. The germline V gene has CDR1 LNHDA and CDR2 SQIVND (reference sequence). The CDR3 contains 15 residues. Unmatched junction bases numbered 7, after V lost 5 bases and J lost 4 bases. CDR3 protein: CASSLMTGANQPQHF. As DNA, the CDR3 is TGTGCCAGTAGTCTTATGACAGGGGCAAATCAGCCCCAGCATTTT.

This chain uses TRBV6-6 with TRBJ1-5, with D possibly being TRBD1 (5 bases). This CDR3 is built from 14 residues. Germline assignment: CDR1 MNHNY and CDR2 SVGAGI (reference sequence). V lost 8 bases and J 5 bases, leaving 16 bases between the germline ends. The CDR3 loop is CASWRGGNHQPQHF. The CDR3 nucleotides read TGTGCCAGCTGGAGGGGCGGAAACCATCAGCCCCAGCATTTT.

The chain combines TRBV6-5 with TRBJ2-5; the D gene is possibly TRBD2 (6 bases). The V and J ends lost 6 bases and 5 bases respectively, with 10 bases between them. Germline CDR1 and CDR2: MNHEY and SVGAGI. The CDR3 loop spans 12 amino acids. The CDR3 is CASRSSGETQYF. CDR3 DNA: TGTGCCAGCAGATCAAGCGGGGAGACCCAGTACTTC.

The chain carries TRBV19 and TRBJ2-7; a weak D match, TRBD2 (6 bases). Trimming pared 5 bases from V and 2 bases from J, leaving 19 bases between. The CDR3 contains 16 residues. Germline loops: CDR1 LNHDA, CDR2 SQIVND (reference sequence). This chain's CDR3 is CASSPQGWGEAYEQYF. Written as DNA, the CDR3 is TGTGCCAGTAGTCCCCAAGGGTGGGGGGAGGCCTACGAGCAGTACTTC.

The chain couples TRBV29-1 to TRBJ1-2, with D uncertain. V was cut by 3 bases and J by 2 bases, with 13 bases left in between. Germline CDR1 is SQVTM and CDR2 is ANQGSEA. The CDR3 spans 14 residues. The CDR3, as DNA: TGCAGCGTTGAGGGAGTCGGTGAAAACTATGGCTACACCTTC. This codes for CSVEGVGENYGYTF.

V usage is TRBV7-8 and J usage is TRBJ2-7; 8 nucleotides agree with TRBD1. This CDR3 spans 14 amino acids. CDR1 is SGHVS and CDR2 is FQNEAQ in the germline V gene. The trim removed 2 bases at V and 3 bases at J, leaving 3 bases unmatched. The CDR3 DNA is TGTGCCAGCAGCTTACCCGGACAGGGCTACGAGCAGTACTTC. Translated: CASSLPGQGYEQYF.

The rearrangement links TRBV28 to TRBJ1-5, with D hard to call. Germline V CDR1 and CDR2: MDHEN, SYDVKM. The CDR3 runs 13 residues. The V end lost 5 bases, the J end lost 3 bases, and 8 bases lay between the germline ends. The CDR3 nucleotides are TGTGCCAGCAGTCCGGGCCACAATCAGCCCCAGCATTTT. It codes for CASSPGHNQPQHF.

Regarding this clone: This sample also contains other DNA sequences that code for the same CDR3. The chain employs TRBV30 and TRBJ2-7, with D perhaps matching TRBD1 (6 bases). CDR1 is GTSNPN and CDR2 is SVGIG in the germline V gene (reference sequence). Trimming pared 0 bases from V and 3 bases from J, leaving 12 bases between. The CDR3 covers 14 residues. CDR3 residues: CAWSVRGRGYEQYF. The CDR3 bases are TGTGCCTGGAGTGTCCGGGGCAGGGGCTACGAGCAGTACTTC.

The chain carries TRBV27 and TRBJ1-2, with 9 bases fitting TRBD1. In germline, CDR1 is MNHEY, CDR2 SMNVEV (reference sequence). The CDR3 extends over 15 amino acids. V trimming: 4 bases; J trimming: 5 bases; junction bases outside the gene matches: 8. CDR3 region: CASSSGTGYWYGYTF. In DNA, the CDR3 is TGTGCCAGCAGTTCAGGGACAGGGTATTGGTATGGCTACACCTTC.

The chain employs TRBV6-1 and TRBJ2-5; 8 positions match TRBD1. The germline gives CDR1 MNHNS, CDR2 SASEGT. The J segment lost 3 bases and the V segment lost 4 bases, leaving 4 bases of the junction unmatched. The CDR3 sequence is 14 residues long. The CDR3 spells CASSVNRGKETQYF. For the CDR3, the DNA is TGTGCCAGCAGTGTAAACAGGGGGAAAGAGACCCAGTACTTC.

This chain connects TRBV13 to TRBJ1-6; no clear D gene. The CDR3 is made up of 14 amino acids. Per the germline V gene, CDR1 is PRHDT and CDR2 is FYEKMQ (reference sequence). Between the trimmed V and J ends, which lost 4 bases and 6 bases, there was a span of 10 bases. The CDR3 DNA reads as TGTGCCAGCAGCTCGGCGCATGGTAATTCACCCCTCCACTTT. It codes for CASSSAHGNSPLHF.

About this clone itself: One end of the junction is discordant with germline, which a read error may explain. The same CDR3 also results from other DNA sequences found in this sample. V is TRBV13 and J is TRBJ1-5; D call uncertain. CDR3 size: 12 residues. Germline values: CDR1 PRHDT, CDR2 FYEKMQ (reference sequence). CDR3 bases: TGTGCCAGCAGCCTAGGGAATCAGCCCCAGCATTTT. It specifies CASSLGNQPQHF.

CDR3 sequence reads: CAWSLGSGHAEKLFF. CDR3 DNA sequence: TGTGCCTGGAGTCTCGGGTCGGGGCATGCTGAAAAACTGTTTTTT. V is TRBV30 and J is TRBJ1-4; tentative D call: TRBD1 (5 bases). Germline V gene lookup returns CDR1 GTSNPN and CDR2 SVGIG (reference sequence). The CDR3 is 15 residues long. The V and J ends lost 2 bases and 7 bases respectively, with 17 bases between them.

The V and J genes are TRBV2 and TRBJ2-5; D remains unclear. Germline lookup yields CDR1 SNHLY and CDR2 FYNNEI. CDR3 length: 12 amino acids. CDR3 in DNA: TGTGCGTCAGCCGTAGGGTTTAGAGAGCAGTACTTC. This translates into CASAVGFREQYF.

The J gene is TRBJ2-3, the V gene TRBV5-4; TRBD1 might be the D (5 bases). CDR3 length: 14 residues. V was cut by 5 bases and J by 2 bases, with 12 bases left in between. Germline CDR1 reads SGHNT; CDR2 reads YYREEE (reference sequence). CDR3 nucleotides: TGTGCCAGCAGAGAGTGGGGCCTCACAGATACGCAGTATTTT. Translation: CASREWGLTDTQYF. Variable domain in full (rest from reference TRBV5-4 and TRBJ2-3): ETGVTQSPTHLIKTRGQQVTLRCSSQSGHNTVSWYQQALGQGPQFIFQYYREEENGRGNFPPRFSGLQFPNYSSELNVNALELDDSALYLCASREWGLTDTQYFGPGTRLTVL.

This clone was seen a single time. The chain links TRBV25-1 to TRBJ1-2; unclear D gene. CDR3 length equals 15 residues. CDR1 and CDR2 from the germline V gene are MGHDK and SYGVNS. Deletions cut 6 bases from V and 6 bases from J, with 20 bases between. The CDR3, as DNA: TGTGCCAGCAGCGGCCGGTTTGGAGGGATAGATGGCTACACCTTC. It codes for CASSGRFGGIDGYTF.

This chain uses TRBV7-9 with TRBJ2-7; 7 bases map to TRBD1. From germline, CDR1 is SEHNR and CDR2 FQNEAQ (reference sequence). V lost 6 bases to trimming and J lost 7 bases; unmatched junction nucleotides: 9. The length of the CDR3 is 13 residues. The CDR3: CASSLDRVGEQYF. The CDR3 bases are TGTGCCAGCAGTCTAGACAGGGTGGGAGAGCAGTACTTC.

The chain carries TRBV7-6 and TRBJ2-1, with TRBD1 identical over 7 bases. Per the germline V gene, CDR1 is SGHVS and CDR2 is FNYEAQ. Trimming removed 0 bases from V and 7 bases from J; junction bases left unmatched: 6. There are 15 residues in the CDR3. This CDR3 reads CASSLAPGQLNEQFF. The CDR3 nucleotides read TGTGCCAGCAGCTTAGCCCCGGGACAGCTAAATGAGCAGTTCTTC.

This chain joins TRBV27 and TRBJ2-2; 9 nucleotides match TRBD1. The CDR3 totals 15 residues. Germline loops: CDR1 MNHEY, CDR2 SMNVEV (reference sequence). V dropped 5 bases and J dropped 3; count of bases not matched to a gene: 4. CDR3 in amino acids: CASSLRTGDTGELFF. The CDR3 bases are TGTGCCAGCAGTCTCCGGACAGGGGACACCGGGGAGCTGTTTTTT.

CDR3 in amino acids: CASSGNRGNTGELFF. The CDR3, as DNA: TGTGCCAGCAGTGGTAACAGGGGAAACACCGGGGAGCTGTTTTTT. This sequence joins TRBV6-1 and TRBJ2-2; 7 bases map to TRBD1. V lost 4 bases and J lost 2; bases outside the gene matches: 4. This CDR3 is built from 15 residues. CDR1 MNHNS and CDR2 SASEGT come from the germline V gene.

This chain connects TRBV30 to TRBJ2-7; TRBD1 matches at 8 bases. V lost 7 bases, J lost 4 bases, and 9 bases stayed unmatched. Germline V gives CDR1 GTSNPN, CDR2 SVGIG (reference sequence). This CDR3 has 13 amino acids. CDR3 DNA sequence: TGTGCCTCCACGACCGACAGGGGATACGAGCAGTACTTC. Its protein is CASTTDRGYEQYF.

Concerning this clone: The sample has other DNA sequences that encode this CDR3 too. The rearrangement links TRBV7-8 to TRBJ1-6, with a weak D call TRBD1 (5 bases). The CDR3 spans 16 residues. From germline, CDR1 is SGHVS and CDR2 FQNEAQ. The V end was cut by 3 bases, the J end by 0 bases, with 9 bases between. DNA of the CDR3: TGTGCCAGCAGCTTGGGACGGAGCTCCTATAATTCACCCCTCCACTTT. It is translated as CASSLGRSSYNSPLHF.

A remark on this clone: The sample carries other DNA sequences with the same CDR3. The chain employs TRBV30 and TRBJ1-1; D uncertain. CDR1 is GTSNPN, CDR2 SVGIG, per germline (reference sequence). Trimming stripped 0 bases from V and 1 base from J, with 6 bases between. The CDR3 spans 13 residues. CDR3 sequence: CAWSVVGNTEAFF. The CDR3 bases are TGTGCCTGGAGTGTGGTGGGGAACACTGAAGCTTTCTTT. The full variable domain, in which reference TRBV30 and TRBJ1-1 provide the parts outside the CDR3, is SQTIHQWPATLVQPVGSPLSLECTVEGTSNPNLYWYRQAAGRGLQLLFYSVGIGQISSEVPQNLSASRPQDRQFILSSKKLLLSDSGFYLCAWSVVGNTEAFFGQGTRLTVV.

The V call is TRBV19, the J call TRBJ2-1; D is perhaps TRBD2 (5 bases). CDR1 LNHDA and CDR2 SQIVND come from the germline V gene (reference sequence). V lost 1 base and J lost 8, with 15 bases in between. The CDR3 contains 15 residues. CDR3 protein: CASSIVISGVDEQFF. Written as DNA, the CDR3 is TGTGCCAGTAGTATAGTGATATCCGGGGTGGATGAGCAGTTCTTC.

The V call is TRBV4-3, the J call TRBJ1-2, with 8 bases identical to TRBD1. Germline CDR1 LGHNA, CDR2 YSLEER. Losses at the gene ends were 4 bases for V and 2 bases for J; bases not matched to a gene: 6. This CDR3 region has 15 residues. CDR3 coding DNA: TGCGCCAGCAGCCCCCTAGGACAGGGAAACTATGGCTACACCTTC. Translating gives CASSPLGQGNYGYTF.

A word on this clone: The junction departs from the called germline gene at one end, perhaps through a read error. The chain joins TRBV30 to TRBJ1-2; D is unresolved. The CDR3 length is 11 residues. Germline loops: CDR1 GTSNPN, CDR2 SVGIG (reference sequence). CDR3 DNA sequence: TGTGCCTGGAGTGTAGGAGTAGCCTCCTTCTTC. Its translation: CAWSVGVASFF.

V gene TRBV30 combines with J gene TRBJ2-3, with D possibly TRBD1 on 6 matching bases. The CDR3 consists of 12 residues. CDR1 and CDR2 (germline): GTSNPN, SVGIG (reference sequence). Trimming pared 1 base from V and 4 bases from J, leaving 6 bases between. CDR3 region: CAWSAGADTQYF. The CDR3 region has the DNA TGTGCCTGGAGTGCAGGGGCAGATACGCAGTATTTT.

This clone came up once. The J gene is TRBJ2-7, the V gene TRBV9; D remains ambiguous. The CDR3 length is 13 residues. The V and J ends lost 0 bases and 3 bases respectively, with 7 bases between them. From germline, CDR1 is SGDLS and CDR2 YYNGEE. CDR3 in DNA: TGTGCCAGCAGCGTAGACCCATACTACGAGCAGTACTTC. It codes for CASSVDPYYEQYF. Using reference TRBV9 and TRBJ2-7 for the parts outside the CDR3, the full variable domain is DSGVTQTPKHLITATGQRVTLRCSPRSGDLSVYWYQQSLDQGLQFLIQYYNGEERAKGNILERFSAQQFPDLHSELNLSSLELGDSALYFCASSVDPYYEQYFGPGTRLTVT.

The chain couples TRBV9 to TRBJ1-4; D possibly corresponds to TRBD1 (6 bases). Trimming removed 5 bases from V and 2 bases from J, with 16 bases in between. CDR3 length: 16 amino acids. The V gene's germline CDR1 is SGDLS and CDR2 YYNGEE. CDR3 loop: CASSAGGGPTNEKLFF. The CDR3 DNA reads TGTGCCAGCAGTGCTGGGGGGGGCCCGACTAATGAAAAACTGTTTTTT.